The present TCR beta chain was sequenced within a study of T cell changes during pregnancy in multiple sclerosis. This CDR3 spans 16 amino acids. Trimming removed 7 bases from V and 1 base from J; junction bases left unmatched: 12. Germline V CDR1 and CDR2: MDHEN, SYDVKM. The method was immunoSEQ multiplex PCR; TCRdb's version includes in-frame clones alone and lacks a portion of them. Altogether 80,000 to 100,000 clones are present, approximately 92% being singletons, with the ten largest covering under 3%. The sample here was peripheral blood, taken in the first trimester of pregnancy. This sequence was found in a female donor with multiple sclerosis, enrolled in a pregnancy study. This chain links TRBV28 with TRBJ2-5; 7 bases map to TRBD2. CDR3 bases: TGTGCCAGCACCCCCTGGGGTAGCGGGCCCCAAGAGACCCAGTACTTC. Protein: CASTPWGSGPQETQYF.